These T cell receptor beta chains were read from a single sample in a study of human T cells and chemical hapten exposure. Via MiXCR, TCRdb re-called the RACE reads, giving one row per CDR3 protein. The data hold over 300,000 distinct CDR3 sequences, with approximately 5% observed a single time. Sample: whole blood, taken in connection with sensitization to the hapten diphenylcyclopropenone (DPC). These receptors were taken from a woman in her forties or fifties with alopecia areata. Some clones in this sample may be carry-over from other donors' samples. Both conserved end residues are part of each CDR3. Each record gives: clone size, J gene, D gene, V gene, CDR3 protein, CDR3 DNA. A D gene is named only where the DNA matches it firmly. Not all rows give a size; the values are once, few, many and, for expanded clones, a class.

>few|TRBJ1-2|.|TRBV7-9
CASSSTPLPSYTF
TGTGCCAGCAGCTCGACCCCCCTGCCTAGCTACACCTTC
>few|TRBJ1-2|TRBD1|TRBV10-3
CAISGTEENGYTF
TGTGCCATTAGCGGGACAGAGGAGAATGGCTACACCTTC
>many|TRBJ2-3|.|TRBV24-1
CATSDPSPSTDTQYF
TGTGCCACCAGTGATCCGTCACCAAGCACAGATACGCAGTATTTT
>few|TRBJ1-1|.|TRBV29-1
CSVEGRSSTGNTEAFF
TGCAGCGTTGAAGGGAGGTCATCAACCGGGAACACTGAAGCTTTCTTT
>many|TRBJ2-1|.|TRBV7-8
CASSPSNGADEQFF
TGTGCCAGCAGCCCCTCAAATGGGGCCGATGAGCAGTTCTTC
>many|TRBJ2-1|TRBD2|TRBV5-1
CASSSTGTSGSNEQFF
TGCGCCAGCAGCTCAACCGGGACTAGCGGGAGCAATGAGCAGTTCTTC
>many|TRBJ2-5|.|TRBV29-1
CSVVGGIAPETQYF
TGCAGCGTTGTGGGGGGCATCGCCCCAGAGACCCAGTACTTC
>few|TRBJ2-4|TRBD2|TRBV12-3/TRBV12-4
CASRAELARDIQYF
TGTGCCAGCAGGGCTGAACTAGCGAGGGACATTCAGTACTTC
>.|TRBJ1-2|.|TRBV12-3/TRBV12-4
CASSSYRDGYTF
TGTGCCAGCAGTTCTTACAGGGACGGCTACACCTTC
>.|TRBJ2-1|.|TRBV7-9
CASSSLASEQFF
TGTGCCAGCAGCTCGTTAGCAAGTGAGCAGTTCTTC
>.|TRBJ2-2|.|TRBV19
CASTPFWTGELFF
TGTGCCAGTACCCCTTTCTGGACCGGGGAGCTGTTTTTT
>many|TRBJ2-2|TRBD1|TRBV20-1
CSARDLRTGSTGELFF
TGCAGTGCTAGAGATCTGCGGACAGGGAGCACCGGGGAGCTGTTTTTT
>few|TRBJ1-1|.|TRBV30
CAWSVRGRDTEAFF
TGTGCCTGGAGTGTACGGGGACGGGACACTGAAGCTTTCTTT
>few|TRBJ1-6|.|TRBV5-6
CASSPRDLRNLDENWNSPLHF
TGTGCCAGCAGCCCTAGGGACCTCCGAAACTTGGATGAGAATTGGAATTCACCCCTCCACTTT
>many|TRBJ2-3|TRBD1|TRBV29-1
CSVQTGSGTDTQYF
TGCAGCGTCCAGACAGGGAGCGGCACAGATACGCAGTATTTT
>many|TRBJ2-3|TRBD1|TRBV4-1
CASSQPGFGTGADTDTQYF
TGCGCCAGCAGCCAGCCAGGCTTTGGGACAGGGGCCGACACAGATACGCAGTATTTT
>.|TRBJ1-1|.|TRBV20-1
CSARGGGTEAFF
TGCAGTGCTAGGGGAGGTGGCACTGAAGCTTTCTTT
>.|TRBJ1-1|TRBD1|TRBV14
CASSQAGTGAEAFF
TGTGCCAGCAGCCAAGCCGGGACAGGCGCTGAAGCTTTCTTT
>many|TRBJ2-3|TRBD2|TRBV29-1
CSAVGLAGFVRADTQYF
TGCAGCGCCGTGGGACTAGCGGGGTTTGTTAGGGCAGATACGCAGTATTTT
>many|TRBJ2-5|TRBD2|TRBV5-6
CASNPGTSASGTQYF
TGTGCCAGCAACCCGGGAACTAGCGCTTCCGGGACCCAGTACTTC
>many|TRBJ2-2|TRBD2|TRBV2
CASYSGSGTGELFF
TGTGCCAGCTATAGCGGGAGCGGCACCGGGGAGCTGTTTTTT
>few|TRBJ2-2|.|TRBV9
CASSVGVNPNTGELFF
TGTGCCAGCAGCGTAGGGGTCAACCCGAACACCGGGGAGCTGTTTTTT
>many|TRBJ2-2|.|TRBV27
CASSLWAGLTNTGELFF
TGTGCCAGCAGTTTATGGGCGGGACTGACGAACACCGGGGAGCTGTTTTTT
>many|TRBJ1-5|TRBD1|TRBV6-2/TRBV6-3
CASSHGTGGKQPQHF
TGTGCCAGCAGCCACGGGACAGGGGGCAAACAGCCCCAGCATTTT
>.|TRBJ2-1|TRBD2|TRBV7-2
CASSAYGLAGNEQFF
TGTGCCAGCAGCGCCTACGGACTAGCGGGTAATGAGCAGTTCTTC
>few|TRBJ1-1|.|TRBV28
CASSWAGGAFF
TGTGCCAGCAGTTGGGCGGGGGGAGCTTTCTTT
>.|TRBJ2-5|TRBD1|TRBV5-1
CASSFRDRGGQETQYF
TGCGCCAGCAGCTTCCGGGACAGGGGTGGTCAAGAGACCCAGTACTTC
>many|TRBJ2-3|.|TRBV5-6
CASSLGVTTGPDTQYF
TGTGCCAGCAGCTTGGGAGTGACTACCGGTCCAGATACGCAGTATTTT
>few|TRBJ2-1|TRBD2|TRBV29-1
CSVDTSGRFSYNEQFF
TGCAGCGTTGACACTAGCGGGAGGTTCTCCTACAATGAGCAGTTCTTC
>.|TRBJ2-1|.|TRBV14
CASSQGVTVGNEQFF
TGTGCCAGCAGCCAGGGGGTAACAGTGGGAAATGAGCAGTTCTTC
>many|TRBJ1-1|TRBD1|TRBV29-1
CSAQTGPTEAFF
TGCAGCGCCCAGACAGGGCCCACTGAAGCTTTCTTT
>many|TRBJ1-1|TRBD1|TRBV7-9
CASSLGQGAEAFF
TGTGCCAGCAGCTTAGGACAGGGCGCTGAAGCTTTCTTT
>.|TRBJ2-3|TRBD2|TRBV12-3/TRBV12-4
CASSSLAGGRADTQYF
TGTGCCAGCAGTTCGCTAGCGGGGGGGCGGGCAGATACGCAGTATTTT
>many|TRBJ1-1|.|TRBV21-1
CASSYPPDRGGEGTEAFF
TGTGCCAGCAGTTACCCCCCGGACAGGGGCGGGGAAGGCACTGAAGCTTTCTTT
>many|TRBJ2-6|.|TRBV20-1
CSARPSGANVLTF
TGCAGTGCTAGACCCTCTGGGGCCAACGTCCTGACTTTC
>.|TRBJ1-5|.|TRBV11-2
CASSRDRIDQPQHF
TGTGCCAGCAGCCGTGACAGAATCGATCAGCCCCAGCATTTT
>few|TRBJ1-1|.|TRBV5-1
CASSVTGMNTEAFF
TGCGCCAGCAGCGTAACAGGAATGAACACTGAAGCTTTCTTT
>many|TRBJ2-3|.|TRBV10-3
CAISSDYSTDTQYF
TGTGCCATCAGTTCGGACTACAGCACAGATACGCAGTATTTT
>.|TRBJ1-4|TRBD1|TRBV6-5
CASIQDRGREKLFF
TGTGCCAGCATCCAGGACAGGGGACGTGAAAAACTGTTTTTT
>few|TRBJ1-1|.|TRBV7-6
CASSLAAYTEAFF
TGTGCCAGCAGCTTAGCGGCCTACACTGAAGCTTTCTTT
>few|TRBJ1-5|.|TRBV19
CASSIQGYQPQHF
TGTGCCAGTAGTATTCAAGGTTACCAGCCCCAGCATTTT